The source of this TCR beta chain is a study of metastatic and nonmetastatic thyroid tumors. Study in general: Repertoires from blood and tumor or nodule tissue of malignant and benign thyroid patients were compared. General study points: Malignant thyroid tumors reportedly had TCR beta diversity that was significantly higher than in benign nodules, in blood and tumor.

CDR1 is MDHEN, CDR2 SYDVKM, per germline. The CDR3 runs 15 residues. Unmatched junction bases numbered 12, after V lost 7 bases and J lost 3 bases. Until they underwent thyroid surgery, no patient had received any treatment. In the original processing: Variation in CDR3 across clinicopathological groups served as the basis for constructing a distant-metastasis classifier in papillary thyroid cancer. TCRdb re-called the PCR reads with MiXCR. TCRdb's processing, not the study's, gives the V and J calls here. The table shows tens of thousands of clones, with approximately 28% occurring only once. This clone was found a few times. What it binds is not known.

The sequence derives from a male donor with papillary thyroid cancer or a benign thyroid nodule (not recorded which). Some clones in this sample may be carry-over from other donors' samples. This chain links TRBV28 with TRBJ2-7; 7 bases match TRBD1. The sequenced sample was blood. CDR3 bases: TGTGCCAGCAAAACAACAGGGGTGGTTGACTACGAGCAGTACTTC. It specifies CASKTTGVVDYEQYF.